These 19 T cell receptor beta chains share one sample of origin, sequenced in a study of cytomegalovirus exposure and HLA in healthy donors. PCR used 60 Vbeta primers and 13 Jbeta primers. Clones were sequenced by immunoSEQ multiplex PCR, and TCRdb holds only the in-frame ones, with some missing. In the table there are 90,000 to 140,000 clones, over 70% of which are singletons. Sequenced input: PBMCs. Source of these receptors: a male donor in good health and CMV-seronegative.

The CDR3 spells CASSQDLLAASSYNEQFF. The CDR3 DNA reads as TGTGCCAGCAGCCAAGATTTACTAGCGGCGAGCTCCTACAATGAGCAGTTCTTC. The chain recombines TRBV4-2 with TRBJ2-1; 8 bases agree with TRBD2. The CDR3 contains 18 residues. Germline V CDR1 and CDR2: LGHNA, YNFKEQ. V was pared by 0 bases and J by 0 bases, with 7 bases of the junction left unmatched.

Worth noting for this clone: The junction shows a germline mismatch at one end, possibly a read error. The genes are TRBV6-5 and TRBJ2-5; D possibly corresponds to TRBD2 (6 bases). Germline-derived CDR1 and CDR2 are MNHEY and SVGAGI. The CDR3 has 12 amino acids. CDR3 in DNA: TGTGCCATCAGTCCAGGAGGGGAGACCCAGTACTTC. As protein: CAISPGGETQYF.

The CDR3 here is CAWSVRVKETQYF. For the CDR3, the DNA is TGTGCCTGGAGTGTTAGAGTGAAAGAGACCCAGTACTTC. The chain is built from TRBV30 and TRBJ2-5; D not certain. V lost 0 bases and J lost 3, with 8 bases in between. CDR1 and CDR2 (germline): GTSNPN, SVGIG (reference sequence). The CDR3 covers 13 residues.

This clone was counted at least ten times. The V gene is TRBV10-2, the J gene TRBJ2-1, with unresolved D. Looked up from germline, CDR1 is WSHSY and CDR2 is SAAADI. This CDR3 has 13 amino acids. Deletions cut 1 base from V and 6 bases from J, with 7 bases between. CDR3 nucleotide sequence: TGCGCCAGCAGTGAGTTGTCTCCCAATGAGCAGTTCTTC. This codes for CASSELSPNEQFF.

This clone was seen only a few times. This chain links TRBV27 with TRBJ2-7; 7 nucleotides match TRBD1. After removal of 10 bases from V and 2 bases from J, the junction contained 11 bases not matched to a gene. This CDR3 region has 14 residues. Germline loops: CDR1 MNHEY, CDR2 SMNVEV (reference sequence). CDR3 loop: CATRDGTDTYEQYF. As DNA, the CDR3 is TGTGCCACCCGGGACGGGACAGACACCTACGAGCAGTACTTC.

This clone was recorded once. This sequence joins TRBV9 and TRBJ2-7, with 12 bases lining up with TRBD2. With V trimmed by 0 bases and J by 0 bases, 4 bases remained unmatched. This CDR3 is 17 amino acids long. Germline loops: CDR1 SGDLS, CDR2 YYNGEE. Written as DNA, the CDR3 is TGTGCCAGCAGCGTAGGGCTAGCGGGAGGGAGCTCCTACGAGCAGTACTTC. This sequence encodes CASSVGLAGGSSYEQYF.

The gene calls are TRBV28 and TRBJ2-5; possible D gene TRBD2, 5 bases. Germline values: CDR1 MDHEN, CDR2 SYDVKM. The length of the CDR3 is 13 residues. Trimming took 3 bases from V and 0 from J, leaving 5 bases between them. The CDR3 nucleotides read TGTGCCAGCAGTTTCGGGGACCAAGAGACCCAGTACTTC. Translated, it gives CASSFGDQETQYF.

The gene calls are TRBV6-4 and TRBJ2-3; TRBD2 aligns across 9 bases. CDR3 size: 16 residues. Per the germline V gene, CDR1 is MRHNA and CDR2 is SNTAGT. V was clipped by 6 bases and J by 1 base; unmatched bases: 8. In DNA, the CDR3 is TGTGCCAGCAGCCAGTCAGCGGGAGGCGGCACAGATACGCAGTATTTT. Translated, it gives CASSQSAGGGTDTQYF.

The rearrangement uses TRBV27 and TRBJ2-2; 13 positions match TRBD2. Per germline, CDR1 MNHEY and CDR2 SMNVEV (reference sequence). Unmatched junction bases numbered 8, after V lost 4 bases and J lost 6 bases. The CDR3 consists of 17 residues. DNA of the CDR3: TGTGCCAGCAGTTCCTGGACTAGCGGGAGCGGGGCCGGGGAGCTGTTTTTT. Encoded protein: CASSSWTSGSGAGELFF.

The rearrangement links TRBV19 to TRBJ2-7; maybe TRBD1 (5 bases). V dropped 3 bases and J dropped 1 base, with 7 bases sitting between them. CDR1 is LNHDA, CDR2 SQIVND, per germline (reference sequence). CDR3 size: 13 residues. In nucleotides, the CDR3 is TGTGCCAGTAGTATGGGGCCTTCCTACGAGCAGTACTTC. This encodes CASSMGPSYEQYF.

The V call is TRBV4-1, the J call TRBJ2-1, with D possibly matching TRBD2 (6 bases). Looked up from germline, CDR1 is MGHRA and CDR2 is YSYEKL. Trimming left V 0 bases short and J 11 bases short, with 11 bases between. The CDR3 extends over 13 amino acids. The chain's CDR3 is CASSQDLGGKQFF. The DNA of the CDR3 is TGCGCCAGCAGCCAAGATTTGGGAGGTAAGCAGTTCTTC.

The chain carries TRBV11-1 and TRBJ2-5, with 7 positions matching TRBD2. The DNA end lines up better with TRBJ2-7; the J call may be wrong. CDR1 is SGHAT, CDR2 FQDESV, per germline (reference sequence). The CDR3 runs to 15 residues. This chain's CDR3 is CASSLMKRDGSEQYF. CDR3 DNA sequence: TGTGCCAGCAGCTTAATGAAGCGGGATGGATCCGAGCAGTACTTC.

V and J are TRBV11-2 and TRBJ2-7, with TRBD1 matching over 9 bases. This CDR3 is 14 amino acids long. CDR1 is SGHAT and CDR2 is FQNNGV in the germline V gene. Losses at the gene ends were 5 bases for V and 2 bases for J; bases not matched to a gene: 4. The CDR3 loop reads CASSLGQGPYEQYF. For the CDR3, the DNA is TGTGCCAGCAGCCTCGGACAGGGGCCCTACGAGCAGTACTTC.

J is TRBJ2-3 and V is TRBV10-1; 7 bases agree with TRBD2. CDR1 and CDR2 from the germline V gene are WNHNN and SYGVQD (reference sequence). V lost 6 bases to trimming and J lost 0 bases; unmatched junction nucleotides: 12. This CDR3 has 17 amino acids. CDR3 in amino acids: CASRTGLNGRSTDTQYF. The CDR3 DNA reads as TGCGCCAGCAGGACGGGGCTTAACGGGAGGAGCACAGATACGCAGTATTTT.

The CDR3 protein is CASLAPGLRTDTQYF. As DNA, the CDR3 is TGTGCCAGTCTCGCTCCGGGACTACGCACAGATACGCAGTATTTT. The gene calls are TRBV6-7 and TRBJ2-3, with TRBD2 matching over 7 bases. TRBV6-7 qualifies as an ORF whose function is uncertain. The CDR3 runs 15 residues. V gave up 9 bases and J gave up 1 base; unmatched junction bases: 10.

The chain recombines TRBV5-3 with TRBJ2-7, with TRBD2 identical over 7 bases. TRBV5-3 is given ORF status, its function remaining uncertain. The CDR3 consists of 16 residues. V was clipped by 3 bases and J by 1 base; unmatched bases: 10. The CDR3 sequence: CARSSLGRAPSYEQYF. The CDR3, as DNA: TGTGCCAGAAGCTCCCTTGGGAGGGCCCCGTCCTACGAGCAGTACTTC.

The rearrangement links TRBV6-8 to TRBJ2-5; 11 nucleotides align to TRBD1. TRBJ2-7 matches the DNA end more closely, so the J call is doubtful. The germline CDR1 and CDR2 sequences are MNHGY and SAAAGT. This CDR3 spans 16 amino acids. Here the CDR3 reads CASSYPLGQGAYEQYF. CDR3 nucleotides: TGTGCCAGCAGTTACCCTCTGGGACAGGGGGCCTACGAGCAGTACTTC.

This clone was detected a few times. V usage is TRBV19 and J usage is TRBJ1-2; no clear D gene. The V end lost 2 bases, the J end lost 0 bases, and 13 bases lay between the germline ends. Germline V lookup: CDR1 LNHDA, CDR2 SQIVND (reference sequence). The CDR3 has 16 amino acids. The chain's CDR3 is CASSILGMVPNYGYTF. CDR3 bases: TGTGCCAGTAGTATACTCGGGATGGTTCCTAACTATGGCTACACCTTC.

The chain carries TRBV28 and TRBJ1-1; 7 nucleotides line up with TRBD1. V shed 6 bases, J shed 0 bases, and the junction held 4 bases outside the gene matches. From germline, CDR1 is MDHEN and CDR2 SYDVKM. The length of the CDR3 is 14 residues. The CDR3, as DNA: TGTGCCAGCAGAGGGGGCAGATTGAACACTGAAGCTTTCTTT. Protein sequence: CASRGGRLNTEAFF.